The following is a T cell receptor (beta chain) sequence with its context. The data stem from a study of blood T cell repertoires in COVID-19. This CDR3 is 18 amino acids long. Germline V gene data show CDR1 as MDHEN and CDR2 as SYDVKM. Losses at the gene ends were 5 bases for V and 0 bases for J; bases not matched to a gene: 12. Assay: immunoSEQ multiplex PCR; the TCRdb copy retains only in-frame clones and omits some. The profile shows tens of thousands of clones, 90% of them singletons. The genes are TRBV28 and TRBJ2-4, with 8 bases lining up with TRBD2. What was sequenced was peripheral blood. This TCR was sampled from a man aged 45-65 years with acute or convalescent COVID-19. The CDR3 loop is CASSLVAGGQLAKNIQYF. CDR3 nucleotide sequence: TGTGCCAGCAGTCTAGTGGCGGGAGGTCAACTAGCCAAAAACATTCAGTACTTC.